The 15 T cell receptor beta chains below come from one sample, sequenced in a study of cytomegalovirus exposure and HLA in healthy donors. This PCR relied on a set of 60 Vbeta primers and 13 Jbeta primers. Measured with immunoSEQ multiplex PCR; TCRdb has only the in-frame clones, and not every one. Of fewer than 150,000 clones listed, around 82% are singletons. Input material: PBMCs. The receptor set was obtained from a man aged 50 or older in good health and CMV-seronegative.

The V gene is TRBV19, the J gene TRBJ2-6; D possibly corresponds to TRBD1 (5 bases). V was pared by 6 bases and J by 0 bases, with 9 bases between. Germline CDR1 is LNHDA and CDR2 is SQIVND (reference sequence). The CDR3 contains 15 residues. For the CDR3, the DNA is TGTGCCAGTAGCAGGGTTTTCTCTGGGGCCAACGTCCTGACTTTC. Amino acids: CASSRVFSGANVLTF.

V gene TRBV7-9 combines with J gene TRBJ2-7, with TRBD1 matching 10 bases. The CDR3 is made up of 18 amino acids. Trimming at V came to 4 bases and at J to 4 bases, leaving 16 bases not matched to a gene. Germline V gene sequence: CDR1 SEHNR, CDR2 FQNEAQ (reference sequence). CDR3 amino acids: CASSSVSTGGSVVYEQYF. Here the CDR3 DNA reads TGTGCCAGCAGCTCCGTTTCGACAGGGGGCTCGGTCGTGTACGAGCAGTACTTC.

V is TRBV5-4 and J is TRBJ2-3, with a weak D call TRBD1 (6 bases). From germline, CDR1 is SGHNT and CDR2 YYREEE (reference sequence). CDR3 length equals 16 residues. The V gene lost 0 bases and the J gene lost 3 bases, with 14 bases spanning the gap. The CDR3 spells CASSLVTGSGTDTQYF. In DNA, the CDR3 is TGTGCCAGCAGCTTGGTAACAGGGTCGGGTACAGATACGCAGTATTTT. Using reference TRBV5-4 and TRBJ2-3 for the parts outside the CDR3, the full variable domain is ETGVTQSPTHLIKTRGQQVTLRCSSQSGHNTVSWYQQALGQGPQFIFQYYREEENGRGNFPPRFSGLQFPNYSSELNVNALELDDSALYLCASSLVTGSGTDTQYFGPGTRLTVL.

The chain has TRBV11-2 and TRBJ2-7; 7 nucleotides line up with TRBD1. The CDR3 consists of 15 residues. Germline loops: CDR1 SGHAT, CDR2 FQNNGV. V gave up 1 base and J gave up 2 bases; unmatched junction bases: 5. CDR3 DNA sequence: TGTGCCAGCAGCTTAGGACAGGGAAGGACCTACGAGCAGTACTTC. The encoded protein is CASSLGQGRTYEQYF.

The gene calls are TRBV6-5 and TRBJ2-7; TRBD1 matches at 10 bases. Trimming at V came to 5 bases and at J to 4 bases, leaving 2 bases not matched to a gene. Germline values: CDR1 MNHEY, CDR2 SVGAGI. The CDR3 has 13 amino acids. The CDR3 DNA reads as TGTGCCAGCAGTCAGGGACAGGGGTACGAGCAGTACTTC. This encodes CASSQGQGYEQYF.

This chain links TRBV18 with TRBJ1-4; no definite D call. CDR1 KGHSH and CDR2 LQKENI come from the germline V gene. Trimming left V 3 bases short and J 8 bases short, with 10 bases between. The CDR3 runs 13 residues. The CDR3 here is CASSPAVKEKLFF. For the CDR3, the DNA is TGTGCCAGCTCACCGGCAGTTAAAGAAAAACTGTTTTTT.

This clone has only a few counts. The CDR3 spells CASSLDSETYEQYF. The CDR3 DNA sequence: TGTGCCAGCAGCTTAGACAGTGAGACCTACGAGCAGTACTTC. V usage is TRBV7-2 and J usage is TRBJ2-7; D is ambiguous. The CDR3 totals 14 residues. Per the germline V gene, CDR1 is SGHTA and CDR2 is FQGNSA. V lost 1 base, J lost 2 bases, and 9 bases lay in between.

V gene TRBV29-1 combines with J gene TRBJ1-2; 11 nucleotides line up with TRBD1. The CDR3 is 17 amino acids. In germline, CDR1 is SQVTM, CDR2 ANQGSEA. The V segment lost 7 bases and the J segment 4 bases; nucleotides outside the gene matches: 17. The CDR3 DNA is TGCAGCGCCAACCCCGGGACAGGGGGTCCAGGTAGCTATGGCTACACCTTC. This codes for CSANPGTGGPGSYGYTF.

CDR3 bases: TGTGCCAGCAGCCCTGGGAGTCTAGCGGGAGCCGGGGAGCTGTTTTTT. Translation: CASSPGSLAGAGELFF. J is TRBJ2-2 and V is TRBV5-4, with 10 bases fitting TRBD2. Germline V CDR1 and CDR2: SGHNT, YYREEE (reference sequence). After removal of 4 bases from V and 6 bases from J, the junction contained 9 bases not matched to a gene. The CDR3 covers 16 residues.

The CDR3 loop reads CASSERRVANTEAFF. CDR3 DNA: TGCGCCAGCAGTGAGCGCAGGGTCGCGAACACTGAAGCTTTCTTT. This chain uses TRBV10-1 with TRBJ1-1, with D possibly being TRBD1 (5 bases). The CDR3 is 15 residues long. Germline CDR1 WNHNN, CDR2 SYGVQD (reference sequence). With 2 bases removed from V and 1 base from J, the gap between germline ends came to 11 bases.

The chain recombines TRBV10-3 with TRBJ2-2; TRBD1 matches 10 bases. The CDR3 consists of 16 residues. Germline-derived CDR1 and CDR2 are ENHRY and SYGVKD. J gave up 5 bases and V 7 bases, and 10 bases lay outside the gene matches. The CDR3 nucleotides are TGTGCCATCAAGTCGGGGACAGGGGTGGCGACCGGGGAGCTGTTTTTT. Translated: CAIKSGTGVATGELFF.

This clone was seen only once. Here the CDR3 reads CASSISGRSYEQYF. CDR3 sequence (DNA): TGTGCCAGCTCAATCTCAGGGCGGTCCTACGAGCAGTACTTC. The chain uses TRBV18 and TRBJ2-7, with TRBD1 as a possible D gene (5 bases). The CDR3 sequence is 14 residues long. Per the germline V gene, CDR1 is KGHSH and CDR2 is LQKENI. Trimming took 5 bases from V and 1 from J, leaving 12 bases between them.

The genes are TRBV27 and TRBJ1-3; 11 nucleotides align to TRBD1. This CDR3 region has 16 residues. The trim removed 0 bases at V and 3 bases at J, leaving 1 base unmatched. CDR1 MNHEY and CDR2 SMNVEV come from the germline V gene (reference sequence). The chain's CDR3 is CASSLSGQGVGNTIYF. The DNA of the CDR3 is TGTGCCAGCAGTTTATCGGGACAGGGGGTTGGAAACACCATATATTTT.

V and J are TRBV6-5 and TRBJ2-5; 9 bases align to TRBD2. Germline loops: CDR1 MNHEY, CDR2 SVGAGI. J was trimmed by 2 bases and V by 2 bases; bases with no gene match: 3. The CDR3 spans 15 residues. CDR3 loop: CASSYGTSGQETQYF. The CDR3 nucleotides read TGTGCCAGCAGTTACGGAACTAGCGGGCAAGAGACCCAGTACTTC.

This chain uses TRBV6-5 with TRBJ1-1, with a tentative D call TRBD1 (6 bases). The CDR3 is 14 residues long. Germline V lookup: CDR1 MNHEY, CDR2 SVGAGI. Trimming shortened V by 5 bases and J by 2 bases, and 12 bases separated the two germline ends. CDR3 nucleotide sequence: TGTGCCAGCAGTACCGGACAGCGCAACACTGAAGCTTTCTTT. It translates to CASSTGQRNTEAFF.